This T cell receptor (beta chain) came from a study of human thymus T cells. Findings and caveats of the study: The authors found apparently biased V and J gene usage in thymic and blood repertoires. Unrelated people showed highly overlapping thymic repertoires, related research reported.

From resections taken during corrective heart surgery, the thymus tissue was obtained. Donation came from healthy Finnish infants having corrective surgery for congenital heart defects. Germline CDR1 is MNHNS and CDR2 is SASEGT. V was cut by 1 base and J by 7 bases, with 14 bases left in between. There are 14 residues in the CDR3. This table comes from immunoSEQ multiplex PCR, and its TCRdb copy is limited to in-frame clones, with some not included. The sample has tens of thousands of clones; 90% to 95% are singletons. Notes on this clone: Its specificity is unknown.

The receptor's source is a girl in the first two years of life with a congenital heart defect but otherwise immunologically healthy. The material sequenced was thymus tissue. The genes are TRBV6-1 and TRBJ2-7, with a weak D call TRBD2 (5 bases). In DNA form, the CDR3 reads TGTGCCAGCAGTGAAGAAGGCGGACTGGGGGAGCAGTACTTC. This codes for CASSEEGGLGEQYF.